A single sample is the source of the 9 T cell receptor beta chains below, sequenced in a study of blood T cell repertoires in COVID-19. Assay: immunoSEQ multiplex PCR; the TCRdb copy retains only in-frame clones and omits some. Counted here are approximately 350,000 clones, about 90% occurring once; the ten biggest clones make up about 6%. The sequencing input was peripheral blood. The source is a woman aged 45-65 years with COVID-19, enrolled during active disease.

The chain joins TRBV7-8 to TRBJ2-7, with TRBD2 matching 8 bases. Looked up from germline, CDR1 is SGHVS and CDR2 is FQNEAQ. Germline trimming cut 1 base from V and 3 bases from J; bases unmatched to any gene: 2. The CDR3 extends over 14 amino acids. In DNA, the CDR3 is TGTGCCAGCAGCTTAGTCACTAGCGGCTACGAGCAGTACTTC. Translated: CASSLVTSGYEQYF.

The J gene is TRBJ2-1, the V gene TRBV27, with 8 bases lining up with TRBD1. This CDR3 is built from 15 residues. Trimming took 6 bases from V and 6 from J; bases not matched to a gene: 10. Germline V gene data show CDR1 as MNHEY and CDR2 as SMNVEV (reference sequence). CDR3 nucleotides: TGTGCCAGCAGGAGACAGGGGAGTAGAGTCAATGAGCAGTTCTTC. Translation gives CASRRQGSRVNEQFF.

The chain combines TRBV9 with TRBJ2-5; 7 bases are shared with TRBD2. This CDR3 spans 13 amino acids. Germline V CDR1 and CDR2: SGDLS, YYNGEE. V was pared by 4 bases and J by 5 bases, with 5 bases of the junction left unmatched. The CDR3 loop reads CASSPTSSETQYF. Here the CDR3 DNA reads TGTGCCAGCAGCCCGACTAGCTCGGAGACCCAGTACTTC.

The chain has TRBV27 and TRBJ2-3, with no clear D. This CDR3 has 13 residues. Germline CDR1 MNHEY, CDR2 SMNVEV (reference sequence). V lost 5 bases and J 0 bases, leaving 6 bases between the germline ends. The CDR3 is CASSLTSTDTQYF. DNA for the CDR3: TGTGCCAGCAGTCTAACTAGCACAGATACGCAGTATTTT.

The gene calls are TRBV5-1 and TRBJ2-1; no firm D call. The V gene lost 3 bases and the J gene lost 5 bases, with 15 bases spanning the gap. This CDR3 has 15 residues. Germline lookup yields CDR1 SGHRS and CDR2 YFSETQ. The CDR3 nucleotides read TGCGCCAGCAGCTCCATGGGCCAGAACAACAATGAGCAGTTCTTC. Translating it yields CASSSMGQNNNEQFF.

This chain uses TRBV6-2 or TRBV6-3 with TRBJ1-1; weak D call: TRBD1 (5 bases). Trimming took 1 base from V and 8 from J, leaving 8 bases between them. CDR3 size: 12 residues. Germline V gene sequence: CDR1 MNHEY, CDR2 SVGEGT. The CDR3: CASSYYRGEAFF. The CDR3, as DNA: TGTGCCAGCAGTTACTACCGGGGGGAAGCTTTCTTT.

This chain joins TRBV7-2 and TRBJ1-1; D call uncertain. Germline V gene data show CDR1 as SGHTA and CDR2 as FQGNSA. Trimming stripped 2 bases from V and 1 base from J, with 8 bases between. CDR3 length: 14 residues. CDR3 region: CASSLLAENTEAFF. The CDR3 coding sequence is TGTGCCAGCAGCTTACTCGCAGAGAACACTGAAGCTTTCTTT.

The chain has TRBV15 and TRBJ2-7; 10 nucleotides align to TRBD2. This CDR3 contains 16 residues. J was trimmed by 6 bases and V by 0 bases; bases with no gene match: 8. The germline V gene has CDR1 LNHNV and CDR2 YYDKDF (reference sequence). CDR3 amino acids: CATSRDRAGGSGEQYF. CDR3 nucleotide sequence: TGTGCCACCAGCAGAGACAGAGCGGGAGGGTCTGGCGAGCAGTACTTC.

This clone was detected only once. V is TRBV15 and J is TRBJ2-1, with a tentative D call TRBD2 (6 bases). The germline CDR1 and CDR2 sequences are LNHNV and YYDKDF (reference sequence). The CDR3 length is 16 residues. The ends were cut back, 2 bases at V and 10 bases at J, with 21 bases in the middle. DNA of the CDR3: TGTGCCACCAGCAGATCGACCGGGCCTATCGGAGGGGAGCAGTTCTTC. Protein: CATSRSTGPIGGEQFF. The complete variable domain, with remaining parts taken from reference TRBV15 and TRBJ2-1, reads DAMVIQNPRYQVTQFGKPVTLSCSQTLNHNVMYWYQQKSSQAPKLLFHYYDKDFNNEADTPDNFQSRRPNTSFCFLDIRSPGLGDTAMYLCATSRSTGPIGGEQFFGPGTRLTVL.